The text below deals with one T cell receptor beta chain. This sample stems from a study of PD-1 blockade in mismatch repair-deficient tumors. Sequencing used immunoSEQ multiplex PCR; TCRdb keeps in-frame clones, though not all of them. This sample carries around 120,000 clones, around nine tenths of them seen once, and the ten largest clones take 10% to 15%. Germline CDR1 SGHAT, CDR2 FQNNGV. V lost 2 bases and J 3 bases, leaving 11 bases between the germline ends. This CDR3 comprises 15 residues. The rearrangement joins TRBV11-2 to TRBJ2-4, with D hard to call. This clonotype was sampled from an adult with mismatch repair-deficient cancer. The material sequenced was peripheral blood, taken almost 74 weeks after starting pembrolizumab. The CDR3, as DNA: TGTGCCAGCAGCTTAACCAGCGTCATCAAAAACATTCAGTACTTC. Protein product: CASSLTSVIKNIQYF.